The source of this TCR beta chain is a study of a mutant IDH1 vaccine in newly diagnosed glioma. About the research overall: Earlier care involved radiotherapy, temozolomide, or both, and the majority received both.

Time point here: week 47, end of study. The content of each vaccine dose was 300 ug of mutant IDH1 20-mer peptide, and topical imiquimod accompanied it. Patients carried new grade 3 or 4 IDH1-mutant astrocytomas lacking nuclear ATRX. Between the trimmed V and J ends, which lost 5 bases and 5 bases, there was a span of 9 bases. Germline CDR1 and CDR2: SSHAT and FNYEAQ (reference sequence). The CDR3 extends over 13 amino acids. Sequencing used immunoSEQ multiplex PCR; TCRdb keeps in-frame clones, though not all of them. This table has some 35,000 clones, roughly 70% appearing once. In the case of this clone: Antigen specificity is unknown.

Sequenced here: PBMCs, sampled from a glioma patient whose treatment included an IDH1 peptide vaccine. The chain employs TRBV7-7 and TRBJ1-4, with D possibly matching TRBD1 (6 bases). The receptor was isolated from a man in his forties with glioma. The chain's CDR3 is CASSPRGNEKLFF. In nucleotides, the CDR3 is TGTGCCAGCAGCCCAAGGGGGAATGAAAAACTGTTTTTT. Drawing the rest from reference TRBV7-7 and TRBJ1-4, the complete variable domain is GAGVSQSPRYKVTKRGQDVTLRCDPISSHATLYWYQQALGQGPEFLTYFNYEAQPDKSGLPSDRFSAERPEGSISTLTIQRTEQRDSAMYRCASSPRGNEKLFFGSGTQLSVL.